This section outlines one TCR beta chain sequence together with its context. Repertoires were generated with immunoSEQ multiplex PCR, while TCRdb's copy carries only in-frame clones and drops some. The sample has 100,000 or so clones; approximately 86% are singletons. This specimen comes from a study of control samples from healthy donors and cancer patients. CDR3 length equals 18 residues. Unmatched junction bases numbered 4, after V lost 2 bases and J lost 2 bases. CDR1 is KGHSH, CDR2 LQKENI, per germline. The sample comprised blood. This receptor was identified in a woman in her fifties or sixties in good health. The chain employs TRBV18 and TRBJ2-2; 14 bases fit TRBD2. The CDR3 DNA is TGTGCCAGCTCACCATTGGGACTAGCGGGGGAAAACACCGGGGAGCTGTTTTTT. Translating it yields CASSPLGLAGENTGELFF.